A single sample gave rise to the 25 T cell receptor beta chains below, sequenced in a study of tumor-infiltrating lymphocytes in localized non-small cell lung cancer. Profiled with immunoSEQ multiplex PCR; TCRdb holds only in-frame clones, not every one. The sample has roughly 12,000 clones, roughly four fifths seen once. Sequencing input: uninvolved lung tissue not adjacent to the tumor. All receptors derive from a human donor with non-small cell lung cancer.

The rearrangement links TRBV5-5 to TRBJ1-4, with D maybe TRBD1 (5 bases). V was clipped by 4 bases and J by 3 bases, with 16 bases between them. The CDR3 loop spans 16 amino acids. CDR1 is SGHKS and CDR2 is YYEKEE in the germline V gene (reference sequence). The CDR3 DNA reads as TGTGCCAGCAGCATGACTCCCGGGACTGCTAATGAAAAACTGTTTTTT. Protein product: CASSMTPGTANEKLFF.

The gene calls are TRBV19 and TRBJ2-1, with a possible D match to TRBD1 (6 bases). Looked up from germline, CDR1 is LNHDA and CDR2 is SQIVND (reference sequence). V was shortened by 4 bases and J by 8 bases, with 15 bases between the two germline ends. The CDR3 covers 14 residues. CDR3 region: CASSNSQGWDEQFF. Written as DNA, the CDR3 is TGTGCCAGTAGTAACTCACAGGGATGGGATGAGCAGTTCTTC. Using reference TRBV19 and TRBJ2-1 for the parts outside the CDR3, the full variable domain is DGGITQSPKYLFRKEGQNVTLSCEQNLNHDAMYWYRQDPGQGLRLIYYSQIVNDFQKGDIAEGYSVSREKKESFPLTVTSAQKNPTAFYLCASSNSQGWDEQFFGPGTRLTVL.

The chain links TRBV9 to TRBJ1-1; TRBD1 matches 7 bases. The CDR3 extends over 16 amino acids. J gave up 10 bases and V 3 bases, and 18 bases lay outside the gene matches. Per germline, CDR1 SGDLS and CDR2 YYNGEE. In nucleotides, the CDR3 is TGTGCCAGCAGCGCCCACGACAGGGCCTCGAATAGTGGAGCTTTCTTT. Its translation: CASSAHDRASNSGAFF.

The chain combines TRBV6-5 with TRBJ1-3; D call uncertain. CDR1 is MNHEY and CDR2 is SVGAGI in the germline V gene. This CDR3 contains 15 residues. V lost 2 bases and J 4 bases, leaving 12 bases between the germline ends. In DNA form, the CDR3 reads TGTGCCAGCAGTTACATGAATAAACCCGGAAACACCATATATTTT. This encodes CASSYMNKPGNTIYF.

Only a few counts were recorded for this clone. This chain joins TRBV19 and TRBJ1-2; D may be TRBD1 (5 bases). The CDR3 runs to 11 residues. Per the germline V gene, CDR1 is LNHDA and CDR2 is SQIVND (reference sequence). Trimming took off 7 bases at V and 7 bases at J, with 10 bases between the two ends. In nucleotides, the CDR3 is TGTGCCAGTAAGGGGTCGGTTGGCTACACCTTC. It encodes CASKGSVGYTF. The whole variable domain, filled in from reference TRBV19 and TRBJ1-2, reads DGGITQSPKYLFRKEGQNVTLSCEQNLNHDAMYWYRQDPGQGLRLIYYSQIVNDFQKGDIAEGYSVSREKKESFPLTVTSAQKNPTAFYLCASKGSVGYTFGSGTRLTVV.

The rearrangement uses TRBV14 and TRBJ2-7; 7 bases align to TRBD1. From germline, CDR1 is SGHDN and CDR2 FVKESK. V shed 3 bases and J 3 bases; nucleotides not matched to a gene: 5. This CDR3 has 14 amino acids. The CDR3, as DNA: TGTGCCAGCAGCCAGGGGACAGCAGACTACGAGCAGTACTTC. Amino acid sequence: CASSQGTADYEQYF. Combining the CDR3 with reference TRBV14 and TRBJ2-7 gives the whole variable domain EAGVTQFPSHSVIEKGQTVTLRCDPISGHDNLYWYRRVMGKEIKFLLHFVKESKQDESGMPNNRFLAERTGGTYSTLKVQPAELEDSGVYFCASSQGTADYEQYFGPGTRLTVT.

The chain has TRBV4-3 and TRBJ1-2; no clear D gene. This CDR3 is 15 amino acids long. Deletions cut 0 bases from V and 1 base from J, with 9 bases between. Germline V CDR1 and CDR2: LGHNA, YSLEER. In nucleotides, the CDR3 is TGCGCCAGCAGCCAAGAAGGTTCTGTTAACTATGGCTACACCTTC. Amino acids: CASSQEGSVNYGYTF.

This chain joins TRBV29-1 and TRBJ1-2; D call uncertain. This CDR3 is 9 amino acids long. V was clipped by 4 bases and J by 8 bases, with 5 bases between them. Germline CDR1 is SQVTM and CDR2 is ANQGSEA. In DNA form, the CDR3 reads TGCAGCGTTGTGGAAGGCTACACCTTC. Translated: CSVVEGYTF.

The rearrangement uses TRBV9 and TRBJ2-3, with 8 bases aligning to TRBD2. Germline V gives CDR1 SGDLS, CDR2 YYNGEE. Trimming removed 1 base from V and 6 bases from J; junction bases left unmatched: 4. CDR3 length equals 14 residues. CDR3 sequence (DNA): TGTGCCAGCAGCGTAAACGGGGGGGCGGATACGCAGTATTTT. Its translation: CASSVNGGADTQYF.

V is TRBV2 and J is TRBJ2-2, with 10 bases matching TRBD2. There are 17 residues in the CDR3. With V trimmed by 2 bases and J by 9 bases, 12 bases remained unmatched. Germline V gives CDR1 SNHLY, CDR2 FYNNEI. CDR3 DNA sequence: TGTGCCAGCAGTGAAAGTGGGCTAGCGGGGGTCCCAAGGGAGCTGTTTTTT. Translated, it gives CASSESGLAGVPRELFF. The full variable domain, rest sourced from reference TRBV2 and TRBJ2-2, is EPEVTQTPSHQVTQMGQEVILRCVPISNHLYFYWYRQILGQKVEFLVSFYNNEISEKSEIFDDQFSVERPDGSNFTLKIRSTKLEDSAMYFCASSESGLAGVPRELFFGEGSRLTVL.

V and J are TRBV7-8 and TRBJ2-7; TRBD1 might be the D (6 bases). The V gene's germline CDR1 is SGHVS and CDR2 FQNEAQ. The V end lost 5 bases, the J end lost 1 base, and 12 bases lay between the germline ends. The CDR3 sequence is 14 residues long. CDR3 loop: CASSVIGQSYEQYF. The CDR3 DNA is TGTGCCAGCAGCGTGATAGGACAGTCCTACGAGCAGTACTTC.

A single count supports this clone. The V and J genes are TRBV19 and TRBJ2-7; 7 bases line up with TRBD2. CDR1 is LNHDA, CDR2 SQIVND, per germline (reference sequence). The CDR3 has 15 residues. Trimming cost V 5 bases and J 0 bases; bases outside gene matches: 7. CDR3 DNA sequence: TGTGCCAGTAGTCGAAGCGGGGCGAGCTCCTACGAGCAGTACTTC. This codes for CASSRSGASSYEQYF.

This chain uses TRBV6-6 with TRBJ1-1; tentatively, D is TRBD1 (5 bases). Trimming pared 6 bases from V and 7 bases from J, leaving 15 bases between. The CDR3 covers 13 residues. CDR1 and CDR2 (germline): MNHNY, SVGAGI (reference sequence). The CDR3 DNA sequence: TGTGCCAGCAGCCAATGGGGGACTAATGAAGCTTTCTTT. This translates into CASSQWGTNEAFF.

The rearrangement uses TRBV11-2 and TRBJ2-1, with 10 positions matching TRBD2. This CDR3 has 13 residues. Germline values: CDR1 SGHAT, CDR2 FQNNGV. The ends lost 6 bases at V and 13 bases at J; junction bases unmatched: 9. For the CDR3, the DNA is TGTGCCAGCAGGCCAGCGGGGGGGCCTCTACAGTTCTTC. This sequence encodes CASRPAGGPLQFF.

CDR3 sequence (DNA): TGTGCCAGCAGCTGGAGGGAGGGGGAAAAACTGTTTTTT. Encoded protein: CASSWREGEKLFF. The gene calls are TRBV7-8 and TRBJ1-4; perhaps TRBD1 as D (5 bases). The CDR3 covers 13 residues. Germline V lookup: CDR1 SGHVS, CDR2 FQNEAQ. Between the trimmed V and J ends, which lost 4 bases and 8 bases, there was a span of 11 bases.

This chain links TRBV10-2 with TRBJ1-2; 9 positions match TRBD1. CDR1 is WSHSY, CDR2 SAAADI, per germline. This CDR3 region has 13 residues. Trimming removed 8 bases from V and 7 bases from J; junction bases left unmatched: 8. The CDR3 protein is CASGLDRGSGYTF. The DNA of the CDR3 is TGCGCCAGCGGTTTGGACAGGGGTTCTGGCTACACCTTC.

V gene TRBV5-1 combines with J gene TRBJ1-1, with 10 bases identical to TRBD1. Germline V gene data show CDR1 as SGHRS and CDR2 as YFSETQ. With V trimmed by 4 bases and J by 1 base, 4 bases remained unmatched. The CDR3 has 15 residues. CDR3 sequence reads: CASSPRTGGNTEAFF. The CDR3 bases are TGCGCCAGCAGCCCCAGGACAGGGGGGAACACTGAAGCTTTCTTT.

The V call is TRBV6-5, the J call TRBJ2-7; no clear D gene. Germline V gives CDR1 MNHEY, CDR2 SVGAGI. CDR3 length: 14 residues. Trimming pared 2 bases from V and 3 bases from J, leaving 11 bases between. CDR3 residues: CASSYGPNHYEQYF. In DNA form, the CDR3 reads TGTGCCAGCAGTTACGGGCCCAACCACTACGAGCAGTACTTC.

V and J are TRBV12-5 and TRBJ1-1; no firm D call. The CDR3 runs to 11 residues. Germline V gives CDR1 LGHNT, CDR2 FRNRAP. Trimming stripped 5 bases from V and 9 bases from J, with 10 bases between. The CDR3 sequence is CASGPRRKAFF. DNA for the CDR3: TGTGCTAGTGGTCCCCGGCGGAAAGCTTTCTTT.

This clone is labeled as large. This rearrangement joins TRBV2 to TRBJ2-3; TRBD2 might be the D (6 bases). The V gene lost 6 bases and the J gene lost 2 bases, with 18 bases spanning the gap. CDR1 and CDR2 from the germline V gene are SNHLY and FYNNEI. The CDR3 extends over 16 amino acids. CDR3 protein: CASRPRDSEFTDTQYF. CDR3 in DNA: TGTGCCAGCAGACCCCGGGACTCAGAGTTCACAGATACGCAGTATTTT.

The chain couples TRBV7-2 to TRBJ1-4; unclear D gene. The length of the CDR3 is 13 residues. CDR1 SGHTA and CDR2 FQGNSA come from the germline V gene. Trimming removed 5 bases from V and 7 bases from J, with 11 bases in between. This CDR3 is CASSPHGGEKLFF. The CDR3 coding sequence is TGTGCCAGCAGCCCCCATGGCGGTGAAAAACTGTTTTTT.

The sample holds a few counts of this clone. This chain's CDR3 is CAAGPGSFYVGTEAFF. For the CDR3, the DNA is TGTGCCGCGGGACCAGGGTCTTTTTACGTCGGGACTGAAGCTTTCTTT. The genes are TRBV19 and TRBJ1-1; the D gene is possibly TRBD1 (5 bases). V gave up 11 bases and J gave up 5 bases, with 27 bases separating them. Looked up from germline, CDR1 is LNHDA and CDR2 is SQIVND (reference sequence). This CDR3 contains 16 residues.

J is TRBJ2-4 and V is TRBV7-8; D may correspond to TRBD1 or TRBD2 (5 bases each). Germline V CDR1 and CDR2: SGHVS, FQNEAQ. This CDR3 has 20 residues. With 2 bases removed from V and 3 bases from J, the gap between germline ends came to 26 bases. The chain's CDR3 is CASSLNHGTGGGSGKNIQYF. The DNA of the CDR3 is TGTGCCAGCAGCTTAAACCACGGGACCGGCGGAGGTTCGGGCAAAAACATTCAGTACTTC.

This chain links TRBV10-2 with TRBJ2-3; D remains unclear. From germline, CDR1 is WSHSY and CDR2 SAAADI. Trimming cost V 4 bases and J 2 bases, with 13 bases left between them. This CDR3 spans 15 amino acids. CDR3 in DNA: TGCGCCAGCAGTGCCCCTGCTAGATACACAGATACGCAGTATTTT. This gives the protein CASSAPARYTDTQYF.

The chain combines TRBV19 with TRBJ2-1; 9 nucleotides align to TRBD2. The V gene's germline CDR1 is LNHDA and CDR2 SQIVND (reference sequence). Trimming took 7 bases from V and 0 from J; bases not matched to a gene: 13. CDR3 length equals 18 residues. CDR3 coding DNA: TGTGCCAGTACCCGTCGGGGGGATAGCGGGGGCTCCTACAATGAGCAGTTCTTC. Its translation: CASTRRGDSGGSYNEQFF.